This T cell receptor (beta chain) comes out of a study of regulatory T cells in long-lasting Graves disease. General observations from the study: Tissue studied was limited to peripheral blood, excluding thyroid tissue.

V lost 2 bases and J lost 0, with 5 bases in between. The germline V gene has CDR1 MGHDK and CDR2 SYGVNS. This CDR3 comprises 13 residues. Combining iRepertoire HTBI primers with Arm-PCR of CDR3 regions, the authors built TCR beta libraries. MiXCR was run by TCRdb on the multiplex PCR reads, yielding one entry per CDR3 protein. The table lists 400,000 to 500,000 distinct CDR3 sequences, 21% of them singletons, with roughly an eighth in the top ten. Concerning this clonotype: Its matching antigen is unknown. Possible read error: a much larger clone is one base away.

Regarding time point: persistent/refractory GD, antithyroid drugs over 5 years with positive TRAb. PBMC-derived RNA was used for the TCR library. The source is a female donor with Graves disease. The sequences come from peripheral blood mononuclear cells (PBMCs), collected when the disease was refractory, from a patient treated with antithyroid drugs. J is TRBJ2-7 and V is TRBV25-1, with D uncertain. This CDR3 reads CASSEQVSYEQYF. The CDR3 DNA reads as TGTGCCAGCAGTGAACAGGTCTCCTACGAGCAGTACTTC.